This T cell receptor beta chain was obtained from a study of memory CD4+ T cells and cytomegalovirus serostatus. Study overall: Healthy Belgian adult donors included 9 or 10 CMV-positive and 24 CMV-negative people.

Single viable CD3+CD4+CD8-CD45RO+ cells were sorted as the memory CD4+ T cells. Donors' CMV status reflects serum IgG against pp150, pp28, p38, p52. Total CD4+ T cells were enriched by CD4 positive selection. CDR3 size: 15 residues. The V gene's germline CDR1 is SGHRS and CDR2 YFSETQ. Between the trimmed V and J ends, which lost 2 bases and 2 bases, there was a span of 11 bases. Method: immunoSEQ multiplex PCR; TCRdb's copy keeps in-frame clones and lacks some. The data contain around 84,000 clones, more than 70% of them singletons. The genes are TRBV5-1 and TRBJ1-3; D uncertain. This sequence was found in an adult in good health and CMV-seronegative. The sequenced material came from memory CD4+ T cells from blood. The CDR3 DNA follows: TGCGCCAGCAGCTTTGGGTTGTCGGCTGGAAACACCATATATTTT. Amino acids: CASSFGLSAGNTIYF.